The 18 T cell receptor beta chains in this list originate from one sample, sequenced in a study of shared clonotypes between healthy human individuals. The repertoire was sequenced with immunoSEQ multiplex PCR; TCRdb's copy has only in-frame clones and lacks some. The sample holds about 1.5 million clones, around 98% seen once. The sample was naive CD4+ T cells sorted from blood. Subset denoted: CD45RA+ positively selected. The origin of the receptors is a man aged 25-45 years in good health.

The chain recombines TRBV5-1 with TRBJ2-7; weak D call: TRBD1 (6 bases). V was trimmed by 5 bases and J by 3 bases, leaving 15 bases between them. Germline V gene lookup returns CDR1 SGHRS and CDR2 YFSETQ. The CDR3 is made up of 14 amino acids. CDR3 region: CASRSGEWGYEQYF. CDR3 in DNA: TGCGCCAGCAGGTCAGGGGAATGGGGCTACGAGCAGTACTTC.

The rearrangement uses TRBV29-1 and TRBJ1-3; D is ambiguous. Trimming removed 0 bases from V and 4 bases from J, with 4 bases in between. CDR3 length: 12 amino acids. CDR1 and CDR2 (germline): SQVTM, ANQGSEA. The CDR3 nucleotides read TGCAGCGTTGAAGACCACGGAAACACCATATATTTT. The encoded protein is CSVEDHGNTIYF. Supplemented by reference TRBV29-1 and TRBJ1-3, the full variable domain reads SAVISQKPSRDICQRGTSLTIQCQVDSQVTMMFWYRQQPGQSLTLIATANQGSEATYESGFVIDKFPISRPNLTFSTLTVSNMSPEDSSIYLCSVEDHGNTIYFGEGSWLTVV.

V and J are TRBV7-2 and TRBJ2-4; a weak D match, TRBD2 (6 bases). The CDR3 is 19 residues long. V lost 5 bases, J lost 2 bases, and 25 bases lay in between. Germline assignment: CDR1 SGHTA and CDR2 FQGNSA. CDR3 residues: CASSLLPGVIYGTKNIQYF. In nucleotides, the CDR3 is TGTGCCAGCAGCCTACTCCCGGGAGTGATTTACGGGACCAAAAACATTCAGTACTTC.

The J gene is TRBJ1-1, the V gene TRBV5-1; unclear D gene. This CDR3 spans 13 amino acids. Germline V CDR1 and CDR2: SGHRS, YFSETQ. V gave up 0 bases and J gave up 6 bases, with 9 bases separating them. The CDR3 DNA sequence: TGCGCCAGCAGCTTGGGACTGGGCGCTGAAGCTTTCTTT. Amino acid sequence: CASSLGLGAEAFF.

The J gene is TRBJ2-3, the V gene TRBV29-1, with TRBD1 as a possible D gene (5 bases). CDR1 is SQVTM and CDR2 is ANQGSEA in the germline V gene. V was clipped by 6 bases and J by 5 bases, with 15 bases between them. The CDR3 runs 13 residues. CDR3 nucleotide sequence: TGCAGCGTAGAGCACAGGTCTCAAGATACGCAGTATTTT. Translating it yields CSVEHRSQDTQYF.

The genes are TRBV18 and TRBJ2-7; 8 positions agree with TRBD1. The CDR3 has 18 amino acids. Germline CDR1 is KGHSH and CDR2 is LQKENI. V gave up 1 base and J gave up 6 bases; unmatched junction bases: 17. The CDR3 DNA is TGTGCCAGCTCACCACTCAGTCATAGCGGACAGGGCTTAGGCGAGCAGTACTTC. Its protein is CASSPLSHSGQGLGEQYF. Supplemented by reference TRBV18 and TRBJ2-7, the full variable domain reads NAGVMQNPRHLVRRRGQEARLRCSPMKGHSHVYWYRQLPEEGLKFMVYLQKENIIDESGMPKERFSAEFPKEGPSILRIQQVVRGDSAAYFCASSPLSHSGQGLGEQYFGPGTRLTVT.

This clone was found once. This chain uses TRBV29-1 with TRBJ2-5; 9 nucleotides line up with TRBD1. The CDR3 consists of 15 residues. Germline assignment: CDR1 SQVTM and CDR2 ANQGSEA. V was clipped by 6 bases and J by 5 bases; unmatched bases: 13. CDR3 protein: CSVMNTGQGRETQYF. The CDR3 nucleotides read TGCAGCGTGATGAATACGGGACAGGGACGGGAGACCCAGTACTTC.

The rearrangement links TRBV19 to TRBJ2-3; possibly TRBD1 for D (6 bases). V lost 8 bases to trimming and J lost 6 bases, with 12 bases between them. Germline V gene sequence: CDR1 LNHDA, CDR2 SQIVND (reference sequence). The CDR3 runs 12 residues. This chain's CDR3 is CASSRQGDTQYF. CDR3 nucleotide sequence: TGTGCCAGTTCACGGCAGGGGGATACGCAGTATTTT.

V gene TRBV28 combines with J gene TRBJ2-7; D is possibly TRBD1 or TRBD2 (5 bases each). V shed 5 bases and J shed 3 bases, with 14 bases lying between them. Germline values: CDR1 MDHEN, CDR2 SYDVKM. This CDR3 has 14 residues. CDR3 nucleotides: TGTGCCAGCAGTAAACCCGAGGGGATCTACGAGCAGTACTTC. Translating it yields CASSKPEGIYEQYF.

The chain combines TRBV25-1 with TRBJ2-7; D gene uncertain. This CDR3 has 13 amino acids. Germline V gives CDR1 MGHDK, CDR2 SYGVNS. V shed 4 bases and J shed 4 bases, with 11 bases lying between them. In DNA form, the CDR3 reads TGTGCCAGCAGTGGGCGGTGGGGTTACGAGCAGTACTTC. Translated: CASSGRWGYEQYF.

V gene TRBV28 combines with J gene TRBJ2-5; TRBD2 is a possible D gene (5 bases). The V and J ends lost 6 bases and 4 bases respectively, with 15 bases between them. CDR1 and CDR2 from the germline V gene are MDHEN and SYDVKM. The CDR3 is 14 residues long. The CDR3 DNA follows: TGTGCCAGCAGCCCCGATGCAGGAGGAGAGACCCAGTACTTC. Translating gives CASSPDAGGETQYF.

This chain links TRBV9 with TRBJ2-3; no firm D call. Deletions cut 4 bases from V and 2 bases from J, with 20 bases between. Looked up from germline, CDR1 is SGDLS and CDR2 is YYNGEE. CDR3 size: 17 residues. The CDR3 DNA reads as TGTGCCAGCAGCCCTCGGTCCCTTCTACCACACACAGATACGCAGTATTTT. Translated, it gives CASSPRSLLPHTDTQYF.

The V and J genes are TRBV18 and TRBJ2-7, with D tentatively TRBD1 (7 bases). Germline V gene data show CDR1 as KGHSH and CDR2 as LQKENI. This CDR3 region has 16 residues. Deletions cut 4 bases from V and 4 bases from J, with 20 bases between. DNA of the CDR3: TGTGCCAGCTCACTTAAGACTCAGGGGGGAAGATACGAGCAGTACTTC. It translates to CASSLKTQGGRYEQYF. The whole variable domain, filled in from reference TRBV18 and TRBJ2-7, reads NAGVMQNPRHLVRRRGQEARLRCSPMKGHSHVYWYRQLPEEGLKFMVYLQKENIIDESGMPKERFSAEFPKEGPSILRIQQVVRGDSAAYFCASSLKTQGGRYEQYFGPGTRLTVT.

This chain links TRBV27 with TRBJ1-5; TRBD1 might be the D (5 bases). V dropped 3 bases and J dropped 7 bases, with 16 bases sitting between them. The CDR3 is made up of 15 amino acids. In germline, CDR1 is MNHEY, CDR2 SMNVEV (reference sequence). The chain's CDR3 is CASSLISGGGQPQHF. In nucleotides, the CDR3 is TGTGCCAGCAGTTTGATCAGCGGGGGAGGCCAGCCCCAGCATTTT.

In nucleotides, the CDR3 is TGTGCCAGTAGTATAGAGGCGGGTACGGAAAAACTGTTTTTT. Protein sequence: CASSIEAGTEKLFF. The chain combines TRBV19 with TRBJ1-4; D is unresolved. This CDR3 contains 14 residues. V was pared by 0 bases and J by 8 bases, with 10 bases between. CDR1 and CDR2 (germline): LNHDA, SQIVND (reference sequence). Looking up the rest from reference TRBV19 and TRBJ1-4 gives the full variable domain: DGGITQSPKYLFRKEGQNVTLSCEQNLNHDAMYWYRQDPGQGLRLIYYSQIVNDFQKGDIAEGYSVSREKKESFPLTVTSAQKNPTAFYLCASSIEAGTEKLFFGSGTQLSVL.

J is TRBJ2-7 and V is TRBV7-9; 14 bases map to TRBD2. The CDR3 contains 18 residues. J was trimmed by 2 bases and V by 5 bases; bases with no gene match: 11. Germline V gene data show CDR1 as SEHNR and CDR2 as FQNEAQ (reference sequence). CDR3 DNA sequence: TGTGCCAGCAGCAAGGGACTAGCGGGAGTAGCCCATACCTACGAGCAGTACTTC. This translates into CASSKGLAGVAHTYEQYF. The full variable domain, with the rest looked up from reference TRBV7-9 and TRBJ2-7, is DTGVSQNPRHKITKRGQNVTFRCDPISEHNRLYWYRQTLGQGPEFLTYFQNEAQLEKSRLLSDRFSAERPKGSFSTLEIQRTEQGDSAMYLCASSKGLAGVAHTYEQYFGPGTRLTVT.

Only one count was recorded for this clone. The chain links TRBV5-1 to TRBJ2-3; D possibly corresponds to TRBD1 (6 bases). The CDR3 is made up of 19 amino acids. V lost 0 bases to trimming and J lost 0 bases, with 20 bases between them. Per germline, CDR1 SGHRS and CDR2 YFSETQ. This chain's CDR3 is CASSLVATGSSFSTDTQYF. The CDR3 DNA is TGCGCCAGCAGCTTGGTCGCGACAGGAAGTTCCTTTAGCACAGATACGCAGTATTTT.

J is TRBJ2-3 and V is TRBV5-1; no clear D. This CDR3 has 13 residues. CDR1 is SGHRS, CDR2 YFSETQ, per germline. The V gene lost 7 bases and the J gene lost 6 bases, with 15 bases spanning the gap. CDR3 residues: CASRLGSTDTQYF. As DNA, the CDR3 is TGCGCCAGCCGCCTTGGGTCCACGGATACGCAGTATTTT.